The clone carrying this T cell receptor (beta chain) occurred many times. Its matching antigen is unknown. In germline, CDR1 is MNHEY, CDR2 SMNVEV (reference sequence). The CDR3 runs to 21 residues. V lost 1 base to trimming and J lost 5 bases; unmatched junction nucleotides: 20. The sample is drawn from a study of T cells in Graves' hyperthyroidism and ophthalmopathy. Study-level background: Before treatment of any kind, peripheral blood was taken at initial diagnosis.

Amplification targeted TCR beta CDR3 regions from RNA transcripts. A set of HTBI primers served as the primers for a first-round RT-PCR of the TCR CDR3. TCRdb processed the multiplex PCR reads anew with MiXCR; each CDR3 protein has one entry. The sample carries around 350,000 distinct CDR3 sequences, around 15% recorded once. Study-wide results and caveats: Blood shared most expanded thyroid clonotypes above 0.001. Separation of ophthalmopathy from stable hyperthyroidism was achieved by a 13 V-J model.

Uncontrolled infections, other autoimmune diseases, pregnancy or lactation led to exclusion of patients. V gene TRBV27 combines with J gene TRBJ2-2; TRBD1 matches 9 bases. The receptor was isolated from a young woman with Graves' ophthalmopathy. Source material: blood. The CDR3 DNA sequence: TGTGCCAGCAGTTTATACCCCAAGGGACAGGGCACGATTAGTAGGACCGGGGAGCTGTTTTTT. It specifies CASSLYPKGQGTISRTGELFF.